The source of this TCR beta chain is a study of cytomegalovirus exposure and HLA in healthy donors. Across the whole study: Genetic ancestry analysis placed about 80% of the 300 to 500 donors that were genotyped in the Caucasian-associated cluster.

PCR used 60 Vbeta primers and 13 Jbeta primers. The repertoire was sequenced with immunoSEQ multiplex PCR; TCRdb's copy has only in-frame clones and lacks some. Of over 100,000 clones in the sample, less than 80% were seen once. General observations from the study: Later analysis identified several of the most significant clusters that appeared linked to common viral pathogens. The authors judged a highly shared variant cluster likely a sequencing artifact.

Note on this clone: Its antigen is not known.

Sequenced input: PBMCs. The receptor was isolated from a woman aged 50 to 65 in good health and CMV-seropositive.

The CDR3 loop reads CASSPPTSAYNEQFF. Written as DNA, the CDR3 is TGTGCCAGCTCACCACCAACTAGCGCTTACAATGAGCAGTTCTTC. The chain has TRBV18 and TRBJ2-1; TRBD2 matches at 7 bases. V shed 0 bases, J shed 4 bases, and the junction held 3 bases outside the gene matches. The length of the CDR3 is 15 residues. Germline CDR1 KGHSH, CDR2 LQKENI.